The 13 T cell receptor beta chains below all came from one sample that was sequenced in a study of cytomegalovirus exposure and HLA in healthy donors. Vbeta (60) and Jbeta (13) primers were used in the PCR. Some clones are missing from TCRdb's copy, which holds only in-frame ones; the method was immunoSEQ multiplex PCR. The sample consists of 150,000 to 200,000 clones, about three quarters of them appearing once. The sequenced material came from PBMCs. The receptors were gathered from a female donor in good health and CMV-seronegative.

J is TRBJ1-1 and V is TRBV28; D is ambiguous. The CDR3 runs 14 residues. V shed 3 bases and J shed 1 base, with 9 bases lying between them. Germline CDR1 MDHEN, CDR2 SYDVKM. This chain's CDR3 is CASSLYGPNTEAFF. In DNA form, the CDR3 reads TGTGCCAGCAGTTTGTACGGTCCGAACACTGAAGCTTTCTTT.

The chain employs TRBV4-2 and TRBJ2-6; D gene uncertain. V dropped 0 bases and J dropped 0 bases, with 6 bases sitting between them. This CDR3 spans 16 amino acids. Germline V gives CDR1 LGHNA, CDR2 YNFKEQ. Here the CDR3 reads CASSQDLSSGANVLTF. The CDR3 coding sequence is TGTGCCAGCAGCCAAGATCTCAGCTCTGGGGCCAACGTCCTGACTTTC.

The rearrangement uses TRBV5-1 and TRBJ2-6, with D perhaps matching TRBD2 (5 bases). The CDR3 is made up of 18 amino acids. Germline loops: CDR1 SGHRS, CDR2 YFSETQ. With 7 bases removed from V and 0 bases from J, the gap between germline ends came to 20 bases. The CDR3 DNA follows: TGCGCCAGCCGGGAACAAGGCGGAATGAGCTCTGGGGCCAACGTCCTGACTTTC. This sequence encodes CASREQGGMSSGANVLTF. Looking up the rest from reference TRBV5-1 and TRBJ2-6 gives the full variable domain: KAGVTQTPRYLIKTRGQQVTLSCSPISGHRSVSWYQQTPGQGLQFLFEYFSETQRNKGNFPGRFSGRQFSNSRSEMNVSTLELGDSALYLCASREQGGMSSGANVLTFGAGSRLTVL.

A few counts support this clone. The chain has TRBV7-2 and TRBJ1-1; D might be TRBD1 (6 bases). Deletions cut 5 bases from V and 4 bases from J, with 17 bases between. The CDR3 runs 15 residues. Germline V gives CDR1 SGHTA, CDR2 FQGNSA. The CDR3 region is CASSGEGVYGTEAFF. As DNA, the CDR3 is TGTGCCAGCAGCGGAGAGGGGGTCTATGGCACTGAAGCTTTCTTT.

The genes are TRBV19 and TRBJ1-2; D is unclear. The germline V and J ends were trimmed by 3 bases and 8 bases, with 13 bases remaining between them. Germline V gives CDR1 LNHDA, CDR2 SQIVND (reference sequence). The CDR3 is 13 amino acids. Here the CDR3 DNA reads TGTGCCAGTAGTATCGGCAGGAGGGAGGGCTACACCTTC. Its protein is CASSIGRREGYTF.

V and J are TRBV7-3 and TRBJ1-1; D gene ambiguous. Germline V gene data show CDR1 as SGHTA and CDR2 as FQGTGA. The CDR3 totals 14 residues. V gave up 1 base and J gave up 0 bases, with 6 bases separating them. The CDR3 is CASSLNSVNTEAFF. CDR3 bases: TGTGCCAGCAGCTTAAATTCGGTGAACACTGAAGCTTTCTTT.

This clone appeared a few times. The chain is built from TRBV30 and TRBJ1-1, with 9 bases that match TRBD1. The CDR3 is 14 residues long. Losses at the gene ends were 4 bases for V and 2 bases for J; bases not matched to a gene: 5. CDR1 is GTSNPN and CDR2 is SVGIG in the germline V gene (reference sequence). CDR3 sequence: CAWTGDRVNTEAFF. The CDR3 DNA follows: TGTGCCTGGACTGGGGACAGGGTAAACACTGAAGCTTTCTTT.

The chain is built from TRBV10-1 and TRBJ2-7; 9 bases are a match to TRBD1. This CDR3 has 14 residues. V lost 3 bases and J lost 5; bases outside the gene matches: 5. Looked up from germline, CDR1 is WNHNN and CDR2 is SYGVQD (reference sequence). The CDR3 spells CASSDGDREHEQYF. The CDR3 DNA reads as TGCGCCAGCAGTGACGGGGACAGGGAACACGAGCAGTACTTC.

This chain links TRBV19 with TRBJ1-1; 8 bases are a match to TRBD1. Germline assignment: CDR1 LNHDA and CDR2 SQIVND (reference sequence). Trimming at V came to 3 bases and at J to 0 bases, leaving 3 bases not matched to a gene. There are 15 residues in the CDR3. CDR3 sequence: CASSIGDRLNTEAFF. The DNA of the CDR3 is TGTGCCAGTAGTATTGGGGACAGGCTGAACACTGAAGCTTTCTTT.

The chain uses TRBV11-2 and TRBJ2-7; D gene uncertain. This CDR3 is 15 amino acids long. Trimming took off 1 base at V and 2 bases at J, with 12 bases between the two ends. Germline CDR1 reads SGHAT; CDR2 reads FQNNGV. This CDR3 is CASSLGAMDTYEQYF. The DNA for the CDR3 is TGTGCCAGCAGCTTAGGGGCGATGGATACCTACGAGCAGTACTTC.

The CDR3 DNA sequence: TGTGCCATCAGTGACGGGGATGGGGAGACCCAGTACTTC. Translated, it gives CAISDGDGETQYF. This chain uses TRBV10-3 with TRBJ2-5, with a possible D match to TRBD2 (5 bases). Trimming shortened V by 3 bases and J by 5 bases, and 10 bases separated the two germline ends. The CDR3 length is 13 residues. Germline CDR1 is ENHRY and CDR2 is SYGVKD.

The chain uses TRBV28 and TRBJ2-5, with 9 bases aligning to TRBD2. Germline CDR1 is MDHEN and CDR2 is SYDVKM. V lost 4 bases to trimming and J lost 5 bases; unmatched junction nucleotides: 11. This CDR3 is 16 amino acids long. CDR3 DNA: TGTGCCAGCAGTTGGGGACTAGCAAGAGATGGTGAGACCCAGTACTTC. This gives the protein CASSWGLARDGETQYF. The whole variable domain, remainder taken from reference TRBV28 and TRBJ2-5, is DVKVTQSSRYLVKRTGEKVFLECVQDMDHENMFWYRQDPGLGLRLIYFSYDVKMKEKGDIPEGYSVSREKKERFSLILESASTNQTSMYLCASSWGLARDGETQYFGPGTRLLVL.

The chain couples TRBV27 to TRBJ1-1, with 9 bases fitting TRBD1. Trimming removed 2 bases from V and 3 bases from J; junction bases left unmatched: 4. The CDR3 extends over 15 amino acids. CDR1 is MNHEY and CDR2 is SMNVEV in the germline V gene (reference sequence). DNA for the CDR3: TGTGCCAGCAGTTTAACAAGACAGGGGGACACTGAAGCTTTCTTT. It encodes CASSLTRQGDTEAFF.